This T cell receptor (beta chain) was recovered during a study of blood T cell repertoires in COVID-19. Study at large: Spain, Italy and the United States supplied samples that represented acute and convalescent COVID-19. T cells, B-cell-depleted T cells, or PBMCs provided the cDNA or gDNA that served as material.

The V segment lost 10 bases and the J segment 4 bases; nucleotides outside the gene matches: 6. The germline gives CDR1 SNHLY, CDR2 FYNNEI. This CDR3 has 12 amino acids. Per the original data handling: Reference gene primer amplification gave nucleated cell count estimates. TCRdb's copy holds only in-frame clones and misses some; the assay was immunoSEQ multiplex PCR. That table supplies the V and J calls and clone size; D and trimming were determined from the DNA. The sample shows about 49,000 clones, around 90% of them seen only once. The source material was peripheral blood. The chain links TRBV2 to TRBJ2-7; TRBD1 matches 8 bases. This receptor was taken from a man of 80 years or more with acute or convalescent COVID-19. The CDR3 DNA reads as TGTGCCACAGGACAGGGAGTGTACGAGCAGTACTTC. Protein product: CATGQGVYEQYF.